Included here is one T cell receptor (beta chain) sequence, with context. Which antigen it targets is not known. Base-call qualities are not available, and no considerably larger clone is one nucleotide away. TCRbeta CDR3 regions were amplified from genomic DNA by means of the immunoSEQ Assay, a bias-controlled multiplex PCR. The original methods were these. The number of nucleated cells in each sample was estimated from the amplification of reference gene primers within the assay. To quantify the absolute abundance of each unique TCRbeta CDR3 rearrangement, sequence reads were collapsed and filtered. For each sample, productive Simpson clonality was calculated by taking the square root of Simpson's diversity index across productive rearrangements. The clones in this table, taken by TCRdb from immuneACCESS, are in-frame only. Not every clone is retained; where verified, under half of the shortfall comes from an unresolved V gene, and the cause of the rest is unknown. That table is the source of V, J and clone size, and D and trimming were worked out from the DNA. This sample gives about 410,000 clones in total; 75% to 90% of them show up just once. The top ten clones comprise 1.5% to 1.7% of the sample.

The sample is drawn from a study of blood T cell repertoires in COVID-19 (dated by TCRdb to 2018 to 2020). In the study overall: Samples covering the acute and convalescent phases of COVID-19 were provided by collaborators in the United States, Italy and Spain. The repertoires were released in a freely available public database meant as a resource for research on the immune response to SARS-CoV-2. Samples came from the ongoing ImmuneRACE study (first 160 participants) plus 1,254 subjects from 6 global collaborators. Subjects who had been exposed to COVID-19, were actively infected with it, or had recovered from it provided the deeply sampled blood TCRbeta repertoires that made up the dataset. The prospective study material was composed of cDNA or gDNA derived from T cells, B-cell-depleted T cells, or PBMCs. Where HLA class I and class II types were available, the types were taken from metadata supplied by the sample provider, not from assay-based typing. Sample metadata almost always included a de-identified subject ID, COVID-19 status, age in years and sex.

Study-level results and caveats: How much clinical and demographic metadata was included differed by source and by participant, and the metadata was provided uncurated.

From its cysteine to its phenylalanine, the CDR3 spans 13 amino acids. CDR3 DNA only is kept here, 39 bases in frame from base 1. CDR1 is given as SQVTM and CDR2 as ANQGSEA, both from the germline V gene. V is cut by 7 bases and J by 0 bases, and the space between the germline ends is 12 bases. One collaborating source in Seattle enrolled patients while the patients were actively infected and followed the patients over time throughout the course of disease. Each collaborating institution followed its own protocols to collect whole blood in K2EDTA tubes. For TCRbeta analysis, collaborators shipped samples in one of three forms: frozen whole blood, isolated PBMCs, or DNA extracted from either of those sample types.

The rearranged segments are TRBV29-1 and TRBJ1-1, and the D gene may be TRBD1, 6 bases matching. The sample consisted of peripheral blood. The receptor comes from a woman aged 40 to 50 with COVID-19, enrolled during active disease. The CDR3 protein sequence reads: CSATGQMNTEAFF. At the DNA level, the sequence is TGCAGCGCGACAGGACAGATGAACACTGAAGCTTTCTTT. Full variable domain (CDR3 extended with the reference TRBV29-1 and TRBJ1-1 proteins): SAVISQKPSRDICQRGTSLTIQCQVDSQVTMMFWYRQQPGQSLTLIATANQGSEATYESGFVIDKFPISRPNLTFSTLTVSNMSPEDSSIYLCSATGQMNTEAFFGQGTRLTVV.